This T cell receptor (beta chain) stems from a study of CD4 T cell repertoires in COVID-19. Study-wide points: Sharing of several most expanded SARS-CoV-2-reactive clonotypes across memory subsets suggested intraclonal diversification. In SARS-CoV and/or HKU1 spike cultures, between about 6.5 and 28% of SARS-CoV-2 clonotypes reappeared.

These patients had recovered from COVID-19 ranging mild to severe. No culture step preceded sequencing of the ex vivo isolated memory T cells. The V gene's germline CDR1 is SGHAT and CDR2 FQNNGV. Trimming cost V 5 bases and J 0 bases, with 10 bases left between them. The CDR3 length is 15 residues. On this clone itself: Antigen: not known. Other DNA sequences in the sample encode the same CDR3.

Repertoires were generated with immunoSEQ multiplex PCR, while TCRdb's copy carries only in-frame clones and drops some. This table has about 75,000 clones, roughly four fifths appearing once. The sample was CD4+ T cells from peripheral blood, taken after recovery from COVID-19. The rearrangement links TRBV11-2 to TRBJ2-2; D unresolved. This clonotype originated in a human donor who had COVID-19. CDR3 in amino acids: CASSRGGANTGELFF. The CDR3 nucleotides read TGTGCCAGCAGCCGCGGTGGCGCGAACACCGGGGAGCTGTTTTTT.